This entry is about one T cell receptor (beta chain). Its antigen has not been determined. Nothing much larger sits one base from this clone, and base qualities are not available. The sample belongs to a study of identical twins (dated by TCRdb to the mid-2010s). Context from the whole study: The study deep-sequenced TCR alpha and beta repertoires from monozygotic twins, unrelated adults of various ages and cord blood to test whether fetal clonotypes persist. To rule out contamination, replicate twin experiments were performed at different times with different library preparation protocols.

Looking up the germline V gene (reference sequence) yields CDR1 SEHNR and CDR2 FQNEAQ. There are 15 amino acids in the CDR3, from cysteine to valine inclusive. Only CDR3 DNA remains: 45 bases, in frame from the first base. Between the V and J ends, shortened by 0 bases and 5 bases respectively, the junction contains 14 bases. The library was obtained by 5' RACE. Data came from an Illumina HiSeq 2000. Template switching added a universal primer binding site, and the final cDNA carried a unique molecular identifier that allowed TCR cDNA molecules to be counted accurately. Specific primers in the conserved constant-segment region were used to synthesize first-strand cDNA for the TCR alpha and beta chains. To control for contamination, every cDNA library was double barcoded, receiving both a SMART-Mk sample barcode and Illumina barcodes. Two successive PCR steps introduced TruSeq adapter sequences along with Illumina sample barcodes. TCR alpha and beta cDNA libraries were sequenced on the Illumina HiSeq platform with custom primers. Per the original workflow: MiGEC processed the raw reads to extract unique molecular identifiers, while MiXCR was used to determine the CDR3 positions. For each individual, recombination models were inferred using an EM algorithm with the repgenHMM and IGoR tools. The analysis of shared clonotypes was done with the tcR package in R, with sharing normalized by the product of cloneset sizes. Out-of-frame nonproductive sequences were analyzed to study raw recombination free of thymic and clonal selection effects. TCRdb redid the processing of the public reads, applying fastp at Q25 and MiXCR, and retained in-frame beta chains. Every distinct CDR3 protein forms one entry, paired with its most common genes and DNA. TCRdb's processing, not the authors', yielded these V and J calls. For this sample the table gives just under 650,000 distinct CDR3 sequences, of which 7.1% were detected only once. The top ten hold around 1.6% of the sample.

On the study overall, not on this receptor specifically: Abundant cord blood beta clonotypes had fewer insertions, young adult naive repertoires showed a similar but weaker trend, and memory repertoires showed no such trend. A weaker excess of twin sharing was found in beta out-of-frame sequences because the signal-to-noise ratio was lowered by fewer shared sequences. Recombination models systematically underestimated out-of-frame TCR alpha sharing in monozygotic twins but agreed with sharing between unrelated individuals. Because the same donors could not be followed over many years, the conclusions depended on cross-sectional statistical analysis. Compared with coincidental sharing between unrelated individuals, out-of-frame TCR alpha sequences shared between twins had an excess of sequences with low generation probability. Zero-insertion analyses could be partly confounded by invariant T cells such as MAIT and iNKT, though diverse VJ usage argued against such confounding for most clonotypes.

Every donor in the study was a healthy Caucasian. The twin cohort comprised three pairs of female monozygotic twins, all aged roughly 18 to 30 years. The RNA used for TCR libraries was isolated from peripheral blood mononuclear cells. In addition, the sample was reused for a study of yellow fever vaccine responses in identical twins. Taken from the second paper: The authors reported that the T cell response to vaccination in identical twins appeared partly convergent and partly personalized. In identical twins, the study followed T cell clones that responded to the vaccine with precision.

The source is a woman in her late teens or twenties in good health. The sample was PBMCs. This sequence uses TRBV7-9 and TRBJ2-7; the D gene is perhaps TRBD1, from 6 matching bases. The nucleotides read TGTGCCAGCAGCTTAGCGTCAGGGGCGGGTGACGAGCAGTACGTC. This sequence encodes CASSLASGAGDEQYV.